A selection of T cell receptor beta chains follows, all from one sample in a study of radiotherapy plus CTLA-4 blockade in lung cancer. Only in-frame clones appear in the TCRdb table, and some are missing; sequencing was by immunoSEQ multiplex PCR. Of around 120,000 clones in the sample, about four fifths were seen once. Here the sequenced sample was peripheral blood, taken from a patient treated with radiotherapy plus ipilimumab. The receptors were gathered from a human donor with non-small cell lung cancer who had a partial response to radiotherapy plus ipilimumab. Each CDR3 is given with its conserved first and last residue. D genes are given only for firm matches. Clone size is not always given. Where it is, it says once, few, many or a class for expanded clones.

TRBJ2-3 NA TRBD1 TRBV28 14 TGTGCCAGCAGTTTAAATACAGGGGTCGATTCGCAGTATTTT CASSLNTGVDSQYF
TRBJ2-7 NA TRBD2 TRBV28 13 TGTGCCAGCAGTACCTTTAGCGGGTACGAGCAGTACTTC CASSTFSGYEQYF
TRBJ1-1 NA NA TRBV6-6 13 TGTGCCAGCACCCTACGGGAGAACACTGAAGCTTTCTTT CASTLRENTEAFF
TRBJ2-7 NA NA TRBV14 15 TGTGCCAGCAGCCCTGCTTATCGGGGAGAGCCCGAGCAGTACTTC CASSPAYRGEPEQYF
TRBJ2-5 NA NA TRBV6-5 13 TGTGCCAGCTCCCGGGCGGGATCGGAGACCCAGTACTTC CASSRAGSETQYF
TRBJ2-3 NA NA TRBV6-4 16 TGTGCCAGCAGTGAAGGGAGCGGTTCTAGCACAGATACGCAGTATTTT CASSEGSGSSTDTQYF
TRBJ1-1 NA NA TRBV10-1 14 TGCGCCAGCAGTGAGTCGGGGGGGAACACTGAAGCTTTCTTT CASSESGGNTEAFF
TRBJ2-6 few NA TRBV5-8 14 TGTGCCAGCAGCTTTCTGTTGGGGGCCAACGTCCTGACTTTC CASSFLLGANVLTF
TRBJ2-1 NA NA TRBV6-6 11 TGTGCCAGCAGCCCCACATATGAGCAGTTCTTC CASSPTYEQFF
TRBJ1-6 NA NA TRBV9 15 TGTGCCAGCAGCGTCTCTTCAGGGGAGCATCCACCCCTCCACTTT CASSVSSGEHPPLHF
TRBJ1-6 NA NA TRBV6-1 15 TGTGCCAGCAGACTAGACGGCTCCTATAATTCACCCCTCCACTTT CASRLDGSYNSPLHF
TRBJ2-7 NA TRBD1 TRBV15 15 TGTGCCACCAGCAGAGATAGGACAGGTTCTACGAAACAGTACTTC CATSRDRTGSTKQYF
TRBJ2-3 NA TRBD2 TRBV5-1 16 TGCGCCAGCAGCATCTCGGGGGGGACAATTGCAGATACGCAGTATTTT CASSISGGTIADTQYF
TRBJ1-5 NA TRBD1 TRBV30 15 TGTGCCTGGGGAAATGGTGACAGGGATCGGGAGCCCCAGCATTTT CAWGNGDRDREPQHF
TRBJ2-5 NA NA TRBV5-1 14 TGCGCCAGCAGCTTGGGGAGCCCTGAAGAGACCCAGTACTTC CASSLGSPEETQYF
TRBJ1-3 NA TRBD1 TRBV5-5 15 TGTGCCAGCAGCGAAAGACAGGGGGATGGAAACACCATATATTTT CASSERQGDGNTIYF
TRBJ2-1 NA NA TRBV7-2 19 TGTGCCAGCAGTCGCACCCCAGGGCGGGGACGGAGCTCCTACAATGAGCAGTTCTTC CASSRTPGRGRSSYNEQFF
TRBJ2-1 NA NA TRBV19 13 TGTGCCAGTAGTATAGATGGGGCCGGCTCAAAGTTCTTC CASSIDGAGSKFF
TRBJ2-5 NA TRBD2 TRBV28 12 TGTGCCAGCAGGGGGGGGAGCGAGACCCAGTACTTC CASRGGSETQYF
TRBJ2-3 NA TRBD1 TRBV13 16 TGTGCCAGCAGCTTAGAGACAGGGGGTGTGTCAGATACGCAGTATTTT CASSLETGGVSDTQYF
TRBJ1-1 NA NA TRBV15 15 TGTGCCACCAGCAGAGAATTCACAGCGAACACTGAAGCTTTCTTT CATSREFTANTEAFF
TRBJ2-7 few TRBD1 TRBV5-1 14 TGCGCCAGCAGCTTCGGACAGGGGTTATACGAGCAGTACTTC CASSFGQGLYEQYF
TRBJ1-5 few NA TRBV2 14 TGTGCCAGCAGTGGAGGGCGCGGCAATCAGCCCCAGCATTTT CASSGGRGNQPQHF
TRBJ1-1 NA TRBD1 TRBV11-2 13 TGTGCCAGCAGTTACAGGGGTGACACTGAAGCTTTCTTT CASSYRGDTEAFF
TRBJ1-4 NA NA TRBV2 14 TGTGCCAGCAGGTGGAGGGGAACTAATGAAAAACTGTTTTTT CASRWRGTNEKLFF
TRBJ2-7 NA TRBD1 TRBV11-2 15 TGTGCCAGCAGCTTAGCCGGGACAGGACCCTACGAGCAGTACTTC CASSLAGTGPYEQYF
TRBJ2-2 once TRBD1 TRBV4-1 16 TGCGCCAGCAGCCCTGGGACAGGGGGGAACCCCGGGGAGCTGTTTTTT CASSPGTGGNPGELFF
TRBJ2-7 NA TRBD1 TRBV27 16 TGTGCCAGCAGCATTTCCCGGGGACAGGGGGCCCACGAGCAGTACTTC CASSISRGQGAHEQYF